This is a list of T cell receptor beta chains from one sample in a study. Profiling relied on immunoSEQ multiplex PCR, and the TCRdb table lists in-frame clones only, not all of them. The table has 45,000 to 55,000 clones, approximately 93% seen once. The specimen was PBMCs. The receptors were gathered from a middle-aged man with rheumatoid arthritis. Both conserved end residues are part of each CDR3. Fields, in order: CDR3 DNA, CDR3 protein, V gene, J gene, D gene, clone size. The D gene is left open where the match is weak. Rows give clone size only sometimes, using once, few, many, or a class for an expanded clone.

TGTGCCAGCAGCCAGAAAAGGAGGGAATTTAGCTCCTACAATGAGCAGTTCTTC	CASSQKRREFSSYNEQFF	TRBV14	TRBJ2-1	.	.
TGTGCCAGCTCACCACTAGGGCCCAACACCGGGGAGCTGTTTTTT	CASSPLGPNTGELFF	TRBV18	TRBJ2-2	.	.
TGCGCCAGCAGCCAAGACTTTCAGGCGGGGGTCTACGAGCAGTACTTC	CASSQDFQAGVYEQYF	TRBV4-1	TRBJ2-7	TRBD2	.
TGTGCCAGCAGTTCACAGGGTAGCTCCTACGAGCAGTACTTC	CASSSQGSSYEQYF	TRBV27	TRBJ2-7	.	.
TGTGCCAGCAGTGAGACAGCTTATGGCTACACCTTC	CASSETAYGYTF	TRBV25-1	TRBJ1-2	.	.
TGTGCCAGCGCTACCGACAGGGAAAGCAATCAGCCCCAGCATTTT	CASATDRESNQPQHF	TRBV2	TRBJ1-5	TRBD1	.
TGTGCCAGCAGGGCTAGAATGGAGCAGTACTTC	CASRARMEQYF	TRBV9	TRBJ2-7	.	.
TGTGCCAGCAGCTTAGTGACAGGGGTTGGCACCGGGGAGCTGTTTTTT	CASSLVTGVGTGELFF	TRBV7-6	TRBJ2-2	TRBD1	.
TGTGCCAGTCACCAACGGGTTCGGGATTACACCTTC	CASHQRVRDYTF	TRBV6-4	TRBJ1-2	.	.
TGTGCCACCACGGGGGGGATCCCAACTAATGAAAAACTGTTTTTT	CATTGGIPTNEKLFF	TRBV24-1	TRBJ1-4	.	.
TGTGCCAGCAGTCCACTAGCGCCGAGTACCGGGGAGCTGTTTTTT	CASSPLAPSTGELFF	TRBV4-2	TRBJ2-2	TRBD2	.
TGTGCCAGCAGCTTAGCTTTTTATCGGCAGGGGGCGCGCGAGCAGTACTTC	CASSLAFYRQGAREQYF	TRBV11-2	TRBJ2-7	TRBD1	.
TGTGCCAGTAGTACCCCGGGGGCCGCTGAAAAACTGTTTTTT	CASSTPGAAEKLFF	TRBV19	TRBJ1-4	.	.
TGCAGCGTTGAGGGACGGGAGAGGGACCTCAATGAGCAGTTCTTC	CSVEGRERDLNEQFF	TRBV29-1	TRBJ2-1	.	few
TGTGCCAGTAGTATAGTTGGGACAGGGGGCCGGAATGAAAAACTGTTTTTT	CASSIVGTGGRNEKLFF	TRBV19	TRBJ1-4	TRBD1	.
TGCAGCGGCCGACAGGGGACGGGTGAAGCTTTCTTT	CSGRQGTGEAFF	TRBV29-1	TRBJ1-1	TRBD1	.
TGTGCCAGCAGTTTATACAGGAACACTGAAGCTTTCTTT	CASSLYRNTEAFF	TRBV27	TRBJ1-1	.	.
TGTGCCAGCAGCTTACCTGGGCTAGCTAGCAATGAGCAGTTCTTC	CASSLPGLASNEQFF	TRBV7-9	TRBJ2-1	.	.
TGTGCCAGCAGCCGGACGGCTCCCTACGAGCAGTACTTC	CASSRTAPYEQYF	TRBV27	TRBJ2-7	.	.
TGTGCCAGCAGTTTAGTCGGGACAGCGAACTACGAGCAGTACTTC	CASSLVGTANYEQYF	TRBV11-2	TRBJ2-7	TRBD1	.
TGCGCCAGCAGCTCGGGACTAGCCAAAAACATTCAGTACTTC	CASSSGLAKNIQYF	TRBV5-1	TRBJ2-4	.	.
TGTGCCAGTAGTATTGGGGGGCTTGGGAACACTGAAGCTTTCTTT	CASSIGGLGNTEAFF	TRBV19	TRBJ1-1	.	.
TGCGCCAGCAGCCCGGATCGGAGAGAGACCCAGTACTTC	CASSPDRRETQYF	TRBV5-1	TRBJ2-5	.	.
TGCGCCAGCAGCTTTTCATCCGACAGAACCTACGAGCAGTACTTC	CASSFSSDRTYEQYF	TRBV5-1	TRBJ2-7	.	.
TGTGCCAGCAGTGCCCGGACGGGAGGTACTGAAGCTTTCTTT	CASSARTGGTEAFF	TRBV2	TRBJ1-1	.	.
TGTGCCAGCAGCTTAATTAAGGGATCAGGGGCCAACGTCCTGACTTTC	CASSLIKGSGANVLTF	TRBV11-2	TRBJ2-6	.	.
TGTGCCAGCTCCTTAGCGGGGGGCCCGAGGAATGAGCAGTTCTTC	CASSLAGGPRNEQFF	TRBV5-6	TRBJ2-1	TRBD2	.
TGTGCCAGCAGCTTAAGGGACGATGGGGAAGCTTTCTTT	CASSLRDDGEAFF	TRBV7-9	TRBJ1-1	.	.
TGTGCCAGCAGTTTCGACAGCACAGCCAAAAACATTCAGTACTTC	CASSFDSTAKNIQYF	TRBV28	TRBJ2-4	.	.
TGTGCCAGCAGCCCCCCCGTGGGTGGAAACACCATATATTTT	CASSPPVGGNTIYF	TRBV7-4	TRBJ1-3	.	.
TGTGCCTGGGGGACAGAAAACATTCAGTACTTC	CAWGTENIQYF	TRBV30	TRBJ2-4	TRBD1	.
TGCAGCGTATCAGATTTACCCACAGGGAACGCTGAAGCTTTCTTT	CSVSDLPTGNAEAFF	TRBV29-1	TRBJ1-1	.	.
TGCGCCAGCAGCATAGGTCTCCTAGGGACAGATACGCAGTATTTT	CASSIGLLGTDTQYF	TRBV5-1	TRBJ2-3	.	.
TGTGCCAGCAGCGGAACCCGGGACGGCTTCACTGAAGCTTTCTTT	CASSGTRDGFTEAFF	TRBV9	TRBJ1-1	.	.
TGTGCCAGCAGCGTAGGGGCGGGGGTCCAAGAGACCCAGTACTTC	CASSVGAGVQETQYF	TRBV9	TRBJ2-5	TRBD2	once
TGTGCCAGCAGCTTAGGAACAGCAAATCAGCCCCAGCATTTT	CASSLGTANQPQHF	TRBV7-9	TRBJ1-5	.	.
TGCAGTGCTAGTATGAGGGGAGCTAATGAAAAACTGTTTTTT	CSASMRGANEKLFF	TRBV20-1	TRBJ1-4	.	.
TGTGCCAGCAGCCTCTGGACAGGAATCTCCACCGGGGAGCTGTTTTTT	CASSLWTGISTGELFF	TRBV6-2/TRBV6-3	TRBJ2-2	TRBD1	.
TGTGCCAGCAGCTTACTCAACGGGGGATCCAACGATGAGCAGTTCTTC	CASSLLNGGSNDEQFF	TRBV7-6	TRBJ2-1	.	once
TGTGCCAGCACCCCTGGGAGCGGGAGGACAGTCTACACAGATACGCAGTATTTT	CASTPGSGRTVYTDTQYF	TRBV7-9	TRBJ2-3	TRBD2	.
TGTGCCAGCAGCCTTCCCTTAATGACCAACACTGAAGCTTTCTTT	CASSLPLMTNTEAFF	TRBV7-9	TRBJ1-1	.	once
TGTGCCTGGAGTGTGGGGACAGCCACCTACGAGCAGTACTTC	CAWSVGTATYEQYF	TRBV30	TRBJ2-7	TRBD1	.
TGTGCCAGCAGCTTGGGTGAAGGGAAAGAGACCCAGTACTTC	CASSLGEGKETQYF	TRBV7-9	TRBJ2-5	.	.
TGCGCCAGCAGCTTAAGACAGACCCTACCCAATGAGCAGTTCTTC	CASSLRQTLPNEQFF	TRBV5-1	TRBJ2-1	.	.
TGCAGCGCCGTAGTGGGGGGCTACGAGCAGTACTTC	CSAVVGGYEQYF	TRBV29-1	TRBJ2-7	.	.
TGTGCCAGCAGCCAGGACAGGGCAGGCAATGAGCAGTTCTTC	CASSQDRAGNEQFF	TRBV5-4	TRBJ2-1	TRBD1	.
TGTGCAAGTCGCCCAATGACAGTCACTGAAGCTTTCTTT	CASRPMTVTEAFF	TRBV12-2	TRBJ1-1	.	.
TGTGCCACCAGCAGAGGAAAAGGGGGAGGCTCCTACAATGAGCAGTTCTTC	CATSRGKGGGSYNEQFF	TRBV15	TRBJ2-1	.	.
TGTGCCAGCAGCTTAAAAGGGTCTGGGGCCAACGTCCTGACTTTC	CASSLKGSGANVLTF	TRBV7-3	TRBJ2-6	.	.
TGCGCCAGCAGCCAAGTGTTGGGACAAGGAGAGACCCAGTACTTC	CASSQVLGQGETQYF	TRBV4-1	TRBJ2-5	.	.
TGTGCCAGCAGCCAAGAGGGGGCGGGTGAAAAACTGTTTTTT	CASSQEGAGEKLFF	TRBV3-1/TRBV3-2	TRBJ1-4	.	.
TGTGCCAGCAGTCCCCGGACCCGCCGGGAGCAGTACTTC	CASSPRTRREQYF	TRBV6-5	TRBJ2-7	.	.